What follows are 5 T cell receptor beta chains derived from one specimen sequenced in a study of T cells in Graves' hyperthyroidism and ophthalmopathy. TCR beta CDR3 sequences were amplified from RNA transcripts. The study used the HTBI primer set for a first-round RT-PCR of the TCR CDR3. TCRdb re-called the multiplex PCR reads through MiXCR, storing one row per CDR3 protein. The table has some 550,000 distinct CDR3 sequences, about 20% seen once. What was sequenced was blood. These receptors all stem from a man between 18 and 35 years old with Graves' hyperthyroidism.

This clonotype was observed at least ten times. The V gene is TRBV30, the J gene TRBJ2-7; the D is unclear. Germline V gene lookup returns CDR1 GTSNPN and CDR2 SVGIG (reference sequence). The CDR3 runs 12 residues. With 0 bases removed from V and 6 bases from J, the gap between germline ends came to 9 bases. The CDR3 DNA sequence: TGTGCCTGGAGTGTAAATTGGGGCGAGCAGTACTTC. Amino acid sequence: CAWSVNWGEQYF.

This clonotype was seen many times. A read error may produce the germline difference seen at one junction end. The chain is built from TRBV29-1 and TRBJ1-1; a possible D gene is TRBD1 (6 bases). Looked up from germline, CDR1 is SQVTM and CDR2 is ANQGSEA. The CDR3 length is 9 residues. The CDR3 loop is CSVEARGLF. In nucleotides, the CDR3 is TGCAGCGTTGAAGCCCGGGGGCTGTTT.

The chain combines TRBV7-2 with TRBJ2-2, with D perhaps matching TRBD1 (5 bases). Germline lookup yields CDR1 SGHTA and CDR2 FQGNSA. This CDR3 comprises 12 residues. Trimming took off 5 bases at V and 8 bases at J, with 9 bases between the two ends. This CDR3 is CASSPPGGELFF. For the CDR3, the DNA is TGTGCCAGCAGCCCTCCAGGGGGGGAGCTGTTTTTT.

There are many counts of this clonotype. The CDR3 nucleotides are TGTGCCAGTACCGACAGGAGATCCATGAACACTGAAGCTTTCTTT. Translated, it gives CASTDRRSMNTEAFF. The chain uses TRBV19 and TRBJ1-1, with D tentatively TRBD1 (6 bases). Germline CDR1 LNHDA, CDR2 SQIVND (reference sequence). Trimming took off 7 bases at V and 0 bases at J, with 15 bases between the two ends. CDR3 length equals 15 residues.

The table lists this clonotype with many counts. The gene calls are TRBV27 and TRBJ1-1, with D possibly being TRBD1 (5 bases). This CDR3 has 12 amino acids. V was cut by 6 bases and J by 10 bases, with 15 bases left in between. The germline CDR1 and CDR2 sequences are MNHEY and SMNVEV (reference sequence). CDR3 coding DNA: TGTGCCAGCAGCCCCGTTGGAGGGGTAGCTTTCTTT. This translates into CASSPVGGVAFF.